This T cell receptor beta chain was recovered during a study of blood T cell repertoires in COVID-19. Study-wide background: Donors in the United States, Italy and Spain gave samples during acute or convalescent COVID-19. T cells, B-cell-depleted T cells, or PBMCs provided the cDNA or gDNA that served as material.

V lost 5 bases and J lost 6; bases outside the gene matches: 7. This CDR3 is built from 14 residues. Germline V lookup: CDR1 SGHAT, CDR2 FQNNGV. How the authors handled the data: Amplification from reference gene primers served as the basis for estimated nucleated cell counts. Sequenced by immunoSEQ multiplex PCR; TCRdb stores in-frame clones only, minus some. V, J and clone size are those of that table, while D and trimming were read from the DNA. The sample has around 180,000 clones, approximately 73% seen once. Assignment of participants to cohorts was predicated upon participant-reported clinical history.

This receptor was identified in a woman in her 50s with acute COVID-19. The genes are TRBV11-2 and TRBJ2-1; 7 bases are a match to TRBD1. The sample consisted of PBMCs or T cells enriched from blood (not recorded which). DNA of the CDR3: TGTGCCAGCAGCCCCGGGACAGTAATCAATGAGCAGTTCTTC. It codes for CASSPGTVINEQFF.